These 8 T cell receptor beta chains were all obtained from the same sample, sequenced in a study of T cell responses to AZD1222 COVID-19 vaccine. Using immunoSEQ multiplex PCR, the repertoire was profiled, and TCRdb retains in-frame clones only, with some absent. The sample shows tens of thousands of clones, over 75% of them seen only once. Sequenced here: peripheral blood, sampled on day 0 of AZD1222 vaccination. The receptor source for this set is an adult in good health.

The chain couples TRBV2 to TRBJ1-1; D unresolved. Germline V CDR1 and CDR2: SNHLY, FYNNEI. Trimming left V 8 bases short and J 0 bases short, with 7 bases between. This CDR3 spans 12 amino acids. The CDR3 region is CASGFMNTEAFF. The CDR3 nucleotides read TGTGCCAGCGGGTTCATGAACACTGAAGCTTTCTTT.

The rearrangement joins TRBV10-2 to TRBJ1-1; 10 bases agree with TRBD1. The CDR3 is 14 amino acids. J lost 4 bases, V lost 2 bases, and 1 base had no gene match. The germline V gene encodes CDR1 WSHSY and CDR2 SAAADI. The CDR3: CASSEGTGATEAFF. The CDR3 region has the DNA TGCGCCAGCAGTGAGGGGACAGGGGCCACTGAAGCTTTCTTT.

Written as DNA, the CDR3 is TGCGCCAGCAGCTCTAGCGGAACCGGGGAGCTGTTTTTT. It encodes CASSSSGTGELFF. The chain recombines TRBV5-1 with TRBJ2-2, with TRBD2 matching 7 bases. The CDR3 length is 13 residues. Germline assignment: CDR1 SGHRS and CDR2 YFSETQ. The V gene end was trimmed by 3 bases and the J gene end by 5 bases; junction bases not matched to a gene: 1. Combining the CDR3 with reference TRBV5-1 and TRBJ2-2 gives the whole variable domain KAGVTQTPRYLIKTRGQQVTLSCSPISGHRSVSWYQQTPGQGLQFLFEYFSETQRNKGNFPGRFSGRQFSNSRSEMNVSTLELGDSALYLCASSSSGTGELFFGEGSRLTVL.

V and J are TRBV7-8 and TRBJ2-7; 11 bases align to TRBD2. CDR1 is SGHVS and CDR2 is FQNEAQ in the germline V gene. The CDR3 loop spans 15 amino acids. The V gene end was trimmed by 5 bases and the J gene end by 3 bases; junction bases not matched to a gene: 6. The DNA for the CDR3 is TGTGCCAGCAGCGATTATAGCGGGAGGGTCTACGAGCAGTACTTC. It translates to CASSDYSGRVYEQYF.

V usage is TRBV30 and J usage is TRBJ1-6; TRBD1 might be the D (6 bases). V dropped 0 bases and J dropped 3 bases, with 15 bases sitting between them. This CDR3 has 17 residues. Germline CDR1 reads GTSNPN; CDR2 reads SVGIG (reference sequence). This chain's CDR3 is CAWSVRPRGLYNSPLHF. In DNA form, the CDR3 reads TGTGCCTGGAGTGTACGGCCGCGGGGGCTCTATAATTCACCCCTCCACTTT.

The chain carries TRBV3-1 (or the pseudogene TRBV3-2) and TRBJ1-1; tentatively, D is TRBD1 (5 bases). The V end was cut by 0 bases, the J end by 1 base, with 12 bases between. Per the germline V gene, CDR1 is LGHDT and CDR2 is YNNKEL (reference sequence). This CDR3 spans 16 amino acids. The CDR3 protein is CASSQDPGRGNTEAFF. In DNA, the CDR3 is TGTGCCAGCAGCCAAGATCCTGGAAGGGGGAACACTGAAGCTTTCTTT.

This clone was detected only once. This rearrangement joins TRBV28 to TRBJ2-5; possibly TRBD2 for D (6 bases). Looked up from germline, CDR1 is MDHEN and CDR2 is SYDVKM. The CDR3 length is 15 residues. V was pared by 8 bases and J by 5 bases, with 21 bases between. The CDR3: CASSRRRGPGETQYF. CDR3 nucleotides: TGTGCCAGCTCCCGCCGGCGGGGCCCTGGGGAGACCCAGTACTTC.

The chain uses TRBV18 and TRBJ2-7; tentative D call: TRBD1 (6 bases). V dropped 3 bases and J dropped 2 bases, with 14 bases sitting between them. CDR1 is KGHSH, CDR2 LQKENI, per germline. The CDR3 consists of 15 residues. CDR3 residues: CASSPVGGGPYEQYF. CDR3 nucleotides: TGTGCCAGCTCACCGGTTGGGGGCGGACCCTACGAGCAGTACTTC. Full variable domain (rest looked up from reference TRBV18 and TRBJ2-7): NAGVMQNPRHLVRRRGQEARLRCSPMKGHSHVYWYRQLPEEGLKFMVYLQKENIIDESGMPKERFSAEFPKEGPSILRIQQVVRGDSAAYFCASSPVGGGPYEQYFGPGTRLTVT.